These 17 T cell receptor beta chains were sequenced from one sample in a study of T-cell reconstitution after alpha-beta-depleted transplantation in children. Using unique molecular identifiers, the investigators prepared the TCRbeta library. MiXCR was run by TCRdb on the PCR reads, yielding one entry per CDR3 protein. The sample gives about 260,000 distinct CDR3 sequences, around 7.8% of which show up once; 5% to 8% is in the top ten. The sequencing here drew on PBMCs, mostly from graft donor cells, taken 180 days after TCRalphabeta/CD19-depleted stem cell transplant. Receptors were obtained from a male patient aged 10 to 17 who had a stem cell transplant for acute lymphoblastic leukemia, so the T cells may come from the graft donor.

Ten or more counts support this clonotype. CDR3 region: CASSPGLGVNEQFF. The CDR3 DNA follows: TGCGCCAGCAGCCCGGGACTAGGGGTCAATGAGCAGTTCTTC. The genes are TRBV5-1 and TRBJ2-1; 8 nucleotides match TRBD2. This CDR3 is built from 14 residues. Per germline, CDR1 SGHRS and CDR2 YFSETQ. V lost 4 bases, J lost 6 bases, and 6 bases stayed unmatched.

This clonotype was seen ten or more times. The chain couples TRBV21-1 to TRBJ2-5; the table assigns TRBD1, which was not confirmed against the DNA. TRBV21-1 is a pseudogene locus. The CDR3 extends over 16 amino acids. The CDR3 protein is CASSTSGTGDGETQYF. The DNA for the CDR3 is TGTGCCAGCAGCACTTCCGGGACAGGGGATGGAGAGACCCAGTACTTC.

This clonotype showed up many times. The chain has TRBV12-3 or TRBV12-4 and TRBJ1-3; 10 bases agree with TRBD1. The CDR3 covers 17 residues. The V gene end was trimmed by 6 bases and the J gene end by 3 bases; junction bases not matched to a gene: 11. The CDR3 loop reads CASRSRQGARGGNTIYF. The CDR3 region has the DNA TGTGCCAGCAGATCCCGACAGGGGGCCCGTGGTGGAAACACCATATATTTT.

This clonotype was detected ten times or more. This chain joins TRBV2 and TRBJ1-1; TRBD1 matches 7 bases. With 5 bases clipped from V and 6 bases from J, the junction kept 6 bases outside the gene matches. Germline V CDR1 and CDR2: SNHLY, FYNNEI. The CDR3 runs to 13 residues. CDR3 bases: TGTGCCAGCAGTAGACAGGGTAGGCCTGAAGCTTTCTTT. It encodes CASSRQGRPEAFF.

This clonotype was counted at least ten times. The chain combines TRBV6-2 or TRBV6-3 with TRBJ2-4; 11 nucleotides agree with TRBD2. Losses at the gene ends were 6 bases for V and 3 bases for J; bases not matched to a gene: 7. This CDR3 region has 16 residues. Per germline, CDR1 MNHEY and CDR2 SVGEGT. This CDR3 is CASRPTGTSGKNIQYF. DNA of the CDR3: TGTGCCAGCAGGCCAACCGGGACTAGCGGCAAAAACATTCAGTACTTC.

This clonotype came up many times. J is TRBJ2-7 and V is TRBV10-3; 7 positions match TRBD1. V lost 6 bases to trimming and J lost 5 bases; unmatched junction nucleotides: 7. This CDR3 spans 13 amino acids. Per the germline V gene, CDR1 is ENHRY and CDR2 is SYGVKD. The CDR3 here is CAIRATGMDEQYF. The CDR3 nucleotides are TGTGCCATCAGGGCGACAGGGATGGACGAGCAGTACTTC.

This clonotype was recorded at least ten times. This chain connects TRBV2 to TRBJ2-7; TRBD1 matches 9 bases. The CDR3 covers 15 residues. V lost 3 bases and J lost 1; bases outside the gene matches: 4. Germline V gene sequence: CDR1 SNHLY, CDR2 FYNNEI. The CDR3 coding sequence is TGTGCCAGCAGTGAGGTGGGGACAGGGTCCTACGAGCAGTACTTC. Protein product: CASSEVGTGSYEQYF.

This clonotype was observed many times. The genes are TRBV28 and TRBJ2-1; no firm D call. Germline-derived CDR1 and CDR2 are MDHEN and SYDVKM. The CDR3 covers 15 residues. Trimming removed 4 bases from V and 6 bases from J, with 16 bases in between. This CDR3 reads CASSYPPGVVNEQFF. CDR3 nucleotide sequence: TGTGCCAGCAGTTACCCCCCCGGTGTTGTCAATGAGCAGTTCTTC.

This clonotype was observed many times. The chain carries TRBV16 and TRBJ2-2; 8 bases map to TRBD1. V trimming: 7 bases; J trimming: 2 bases; junction bases outside the gene matches: 3. Germline assignment: CDR1 KGHSY and CDR2 FQNENV. There are 14 residues in the CDR3. Here the CDR3 reads CASTRGRNTGELFF. Here the CDR3 DNA reads TGTGCCAGCACCAGGGGGCGAAACACCGGGGAGCTGTTTTTT.

At least ten counts were recorded for this clonotype. The chain employs TRBV7-6 and TRBJ2-3; the D is unclear. Deletions cut 5 bases from V and 6 bases from J, with 9 bases between. Germline V gene lookup returns CDR1 SGHVS and CDR2 FNYEAQ. This CDR3 has 12 amino acids. CDR3 coding DNA: TGTGCCAGCAGCCGTCCGCTGGATACGCAGTATTTT. Residues: CASSRPLDTQYF.

In this sample, this clonotype turned up many times. The chain recombines TRBV5-1 with TRBJ2-3, with 7 bases that match TRBD1. Germline V CDR1 and CDR2: SGHRS, YFSETQ. V lost 4 bases, J lost 5 bases, and 16 bases stayed unmatched. The length of the CDR3 is 17 residues. The CDR3 DNA reads TGCGCCAGCAGCACCCAGACAGGGAATAAAGGAAGAGATACGCAGTATTTT. Its translation: CASSTQTGNKGRDTQYF.

The chain combines TRBV21-1 with TRBJ2-7; the tabulated D call, TRBD2, remains unverified against the DNA. TRBV21-1 is assigned pseudogene status. This CDR3 is built from 16 residues. CDR3 coding DNA: TGTGCCAGCAGCAAGGTTGCTAGCGAACGCTCCTACGAGCAGTACTTC. Translating gives CASSKVASERSYEQYF.

This clonotype was seen repeatedly, ten times or more. The chain is built from TRBV12-3 or TRBV12-4 and TRBJ2-1; 9 bases are a match to TRBD2. J lost 5 bases, V lost 2 bases, and 16 bases had no gene match. CDR3 length equals 19 residues. The DNA for the CDR3 is TGTGCCAGCAGTTTAATAGAGTGGCCCCAGCGGGGGGTTGACAATGAGCAGTTCTTC. Protein product: CASSLIEWPQRGVDNEQFF.

CDR3 coding DNA: TGTGCCAGCAGTCGGACATACTATAGCAATCAGCCCCAGCATTTT. Protein: CASSRTYYSNQPQHF. The chain carries TRBV6-5 and TRBJ1-5, with D perhaps matching TRBD1 (5 bases). Germline V gene lookup returns CDR1 MNHEY and CDR2 SVGAGI. Trimming shortened V by 5 bases and J by 0 bases, and 11 bases separated the two germline ends. The CDR3 is 15 residues long.

This clonotype was recorded many times. DNA of the CDR3: TGCAGTGCCCCGGGACTAGCGGGAGTGCGCGAGCAGTTCTTC. It specifies CSAPGLAGVREQFF. V is TRBV20-1 and J is TRBJ2-1, with 14 bases matching TRBD2. Germline CDR1 DFQATT, CDR2 SNEGSKA (reference sequence). The CDR3 spans 14 residues. With V trimmed by 6 bases and J by 10 bases, 8 bases remained unmatched.

The table lists this clonotype with many counts. CDR3 sequence reads: CASSETGKHYEQYF. In nucleotides, the CDR3 is TGTGCCAGCAGCGAGACAGGGAAACACTACGAGCAGTACTTC. The chain recombines TRBV7-2 with TRBJ2-7; 7 bases fit TRBD1. Germline CDR1 and CDR2: SGHTA and FQGNSA. The CDR3 totals 14 residues. The V gene end was trimmed by 5 bases and the J gene end by 3 bases; junction bases not matched to a gene: 7.

The table lists this clonotype with many counts. The chain links TRBV6-1 to TRBJ2-5; D is possibly TRBD1 or TRBD2 (5 bases each). This CDR3 contains 14 residues. Germline V gene data show CDR1 as MNHNS and CDR2 as SASEGT. V lost 5 bases to trimming and J lost 5 bases, with 15 bases between them. In nucleotides, the CDR3 is TGTGCCAGCAGTCCGGGGCCGGTTCTGGAGACCCAGTACTTC. It is translated as CASSPGPVLETQYF.